These T cell receptor beta chains were read from a single sample in a study of blood T cell repertoires in COVID-19. Clones were read by immunoSEQ multiplex PCR, and TCRdb kept only the in-frame ones, dropping some. Here the sample spans 120,000 to 150,000 clones, approximately 80% being singletons. Specimen: PBMCs or T cells enriched from blood (not recorded which). The receptors shown here come from a woman aged 18 to 35 who had been exposed to COVID-19. Each CDR3 is given with its conserved first and last residue. The D gene is left open where the match is weak. Size values are once, few and many counts, or a class for expanded clones, and some rows have none.

abundance: -
d_gene: -
j_gene: TRBJ2-3
v_gene: TRBV4-1
CDR3aa: CASSQEGLDTDTQYF
CDR3nt: TGCGCCAGCAGCCAAGAAGGCCTAGACACAGATACGCAGTATTTT

abundance: -
d_gene: -
j_gene: TRBJ2-5
v_gene: TRBV14
CDR3aa: CASSRQKWDRRGGETQYF
CDR3nt: TGTGCCAGCAGCCGACAGAAATGGGACAGGAGGGGGGGAGAGACCCAGTACTTC

abundance: -
d_gene: TRBD1
j_gene: TRBJ2-6
v_gene: TRBV29-1
CDR3aa: CSVGDRAGANVLTF
CDR3nt: TGCAGCGTTGGGGACAGGGCTGGGGCCAACGTCCTGACTTTC

abundance: once
d_gene: -
j_gene: TRBJ2-7
v_gene: TRBV30
CDR3aa: CAWRGPRPPYEQYF
CDR3nt: TGTGCCTGGAGGGGGCCTAGACCCCCCTACGAGCAGTACTTC

abundance: -
d_gene: -
j_gene: TRBJ1-2
v_gene: TRBV27
CDR3aa: CASSLWQGKRNGYTF
CDR3nt: TGTGCCAGCAGTTTATGGCAGGGGAAGCGGAATGGCTACACCTTC

abundance: -
d_gene: TRBD1
j_gene: TRBJ2-5
v_gene: TRBV5-8
CDR3aa: CASSPGTGTLHWETQYF
CDR3nt: TGTGCCAGCAGCCCAGGGACAGGGACCCTCCATTGGGAGACCCAGTACTTC

abundance: -
d_gene: TRBD2
j_gene: TRBJ2-7
v_gene: TRBV7-3
CDR3aa: CASSFSGPPYEQYF
CDR3nt: TGTGCCAGCAGCTTTAGCGGGCCCCCCTACGAGCAGTACTTC

abundance: -
d_gene: TRBD2
j_gene: TRBJ2-3
v_gene: TRBV7-9
CDR3aa: CASSYQLAEWSTDTQYF
CDR3nt: TGTGCCAGCAGCTACCAACTAGCGGAGTGGAGCACAGATACGCAGTATTTT

abundance: -
d_gene: TRBD1
j_gene: TRBJ1-2
v_gene: TRBV24-1
CDR3aa: CATSDPRAGTVMLVPLWGYTF
CDR3nt: TGTGCCACCAGTGATCCACGGGCCGGGACAGTAATGTTGGTCCCTTTGTGGGGCTACACCTTC

abundance: few
d_gene: -
j_gene: TRBJ2-4
v_gene: TRBV4-1
CDR3aa: CASSQGPGRTNSKNIQYF
CDR3nt: TGCGCCAGCAGCCAAGGACCCGGTAGGACTAACTCCAAAAACATTCAGTACTTC

abundance: -
d_gene: -
j_gene: TRBJ1-2
v_gene: TRBV11-2
CDR3aa: CASSSGTHYGYTF
CDR3nt: TGTGCCAGCAGCTCCGGGACACACTATGGCTACACCTTC

abundance: -
d_gene: -
j_gene: TRBJ1-1
v_gene: TRBV19
CDR3aa: CASSTWGGAKNTEAFF
CDR3nt: TGTGCCAGTAGTACCTGGGGGGGGGCGAAGAACACTGAAGCTTTCTTT

abundance: -
d_gene: -
j_gene: TRBJ1-6
v_gene: TRBV6-5
CDR3aa: CASFTPNSPLHF
CDR3nt: TGTGCCAGCTTTACACCGAATTCACCCCTCCACTTT

abundance: -
d_gene: TRBD1
j_gene: TRBJ2-1
v_gene: TRBV14
CDR3aa: CASSLTGTVAYNEQFF
CDR3nt: TGTGCCAGCAGCCTTACCGGGACAGTGGCTTACAATGAGCAGTTCTTC

abundance: -
d_gene: TRBD1
j_gene: TRBJ1-3
v_gene: TRBV28
CDR3aa: CASRTGGSGNTIYF
CDR3nt: TGTGCCAGCAGAACAGGGGGCTCTGGAAACACCATATATTTT

abundance: -
d_gene: TRBD1
j_gene: TRBJ2-7
v_gene: TRBV4-1
CDR3aa: CASSVAGTVSYEQYF
CDR3nt: TGCGCCAGCAGCGTCGCCGGGACAGTCTCCTACGAGCAGTACTTC

abundance: -
d_gene: TRBD1
j_gene: TRBJ1-5
v_gene: TRBV29-1
CDR3aa: CSVTGQGNQPQHF
CDR3nt: TGCAGCGTTACGGGACAGGGCAATCAGCCCCAGCATTTT

abundance: -
d_gene: TRBD1
j_gene: TRBJ1-1
v_gene: TRBV5-4
CDR3aa: CASSRDRANTEAFF
CDR3nt: TGTGCCAGCAGCCGAGACAGGGCGAACACTGAAGCTTTCTTT

abundance: -
d_gene: -
j_gene: TRBJ1-1
v_gene: TRBV11-3
CDR3aa: CASSFGGGTEAFF
CDR3nt: TGTGCCAGCAGCTTCGGGGGAGGCACTGAAGCTTTCTTT

abundance: once
d_gene: TRBD1
j_gene: TRBJ1-5
v_gene: TRBV7-2
CDR3aa: CASSFDRGGQPQHF
CDR3nt: TGTGCCAGCAGCTTCGACAGGGGGGGACAGCCCCAGCATTTT

abundance: -
d_gene: -
j_gene: TRBJ1-1
v_gene: TRBV4-3
CDR3aa: CASSQGLWRQHMNTEAFF
CDR3nt: TGCGCCAGCAGCCAAGGGTTATGGAGACAGCACATGAACACTGAAGCTTTCTTT

abundance: -
d_gene: TRBD1
j_gene: TRBJ1-4
v_gene: TRBV7-8
CDR3aa: CASSLSYTGTGVKLFF
CDR3nt: TGTGCCAGCAGCTTATCTTACACCGGGACAGGAGTCAAACTGTTTTTT

abundance: -
d_gene: -
j_gene: TRBJ2-3
v_gene: TRBV5-4
CDR3aa: CASSLGYTQYF
CDR3nt: TGTGCCAGCAGCCTAGGATATACGCAGTATTTT

abundance: -
d_gene: -
j_gene: TRBJ2-7
v_gene: TRBV5-6
CDR3aa: CASSFSARAGEQYF
CDR3nt: TGTGCCAGCAGCTTTTCGGCGAGGGCCGGGGAGCAGTACTTC

abundance: -
d_gene: TRBD2
j_gene: TRBJ2-3
v_gene: TRBV4-2
CDR3aa: CASSQGLAERGPDTQYF
CDR3nt: TGTGCCAGCAGCCAAGGGCTAGCGGAGAGAGGTCCAGATACGCAGTATTTT

abundance: -
d_gene: TRBD2
j_gene: TRBJ2-7
v_gene: TRBV5-1
CDR3aa: CASSLEGGGSVYEQYF
CDR3nt: TGCGCCAGCAGCTTGGAAGGCGGGGGTAGTGTGTACGAGCAGTACTTC

abundance: -
d_gene: -
j_gene: TRBJ2-5
v_gene: TRBV3-1/TRBV3-2
CDR3aa: CASSQIEKTQYF
CDR3nt: TGTGCCAGCAGCCAAATTGAGAAGACCCAGTACTTC

abundance: -
d_gene: TRBD1
j_gene: TRBJ2-7
v_gene: TRBV19
CDR3aa: CASSRDRSTYEQYF
CDR3nt: TGTGCCAGTAGCCGGGACAGGTCAACCTACGAGCAGTACTTC

abundance: once
d_gene: TRBD2
j_gene: TRBJ2-1
v_gene: TRBV5-6
CDR3aa: CASSWGLARSFF
CDR3nt: TGTGCCAGCAGCTGGGGACTAGCGAGATCCTTCTTC

abundance: -
d_gene: TRBD2
j_gene: TRBJ2-3
v_gene: TRBV9
CDR3aa: CASSREGGTYTQYF
CDR3nt: TGTGCCAGCAGTAGGGAGGGCGGAACCTATACGCAGTATTTT

abundance: -
d_gene: TRBD2
j_gene: TRBJ2-3
v_gene: TRBV19
CDR3aa: CASKRWGTSGSTDTQYF
CDR3nt: TGTGCCAGTAAACGATGGGGGACTAGCGGATCCACAGATACGCAGTATTTT

abundance: once
d_gene: -
j_gene: TRBJ1-2
v_gene: TRBV14
CDR3aa: CASSQARDSGYTF
CDR3nt: TGTGCCAGCAGCCAAGCCAGGGACTCCGGCTACACCTTC

abundance: -
d_gene: TRBD1
j_gene: TRBJ2-3
v_gene: TRBV28
CDR3aa: CASRLTGMGTDTQYF
CDR3nt: TGTGCCAGCAGACTGACAGGGATGGGCACAGATACGCAGTATTTT